In its sample, the clone carrying this TCR beta chain was seen a few times. A single record per CDR3 protein comes from TCRdb applying MiXCR to the RT-PCR reads. This repertoire shows over 350,000 distinct CDR3 sequences, more than 15% found once; its top ten account for 7.2%. Between the trimmed V and J ends, which lost 5 bases and 5 bases, there was a span of 24 bases. Germline V gene data show CDR1 as SEHNR and CDR2 as FQNEAQ (reference sequence). The CDR3 runs to 17 residues. This sample was taken from a study of patients and donors after allogeneic stem cell transplantation. The V gene is TRBV7-9, the J gene TRBJ1-2; D possibly corresponds to TRBD1 (6 bases). This clonotype originated in a human donor who was either an allogeneic HSCT recipient or a stem cell or donor lymphocyte infusion donor (not recorded which). It is not recorded whose cells these are; they may come from a transplant donor. The sample consisted of blood, either unsorted or a sorted T cell fraction (not recorded which). CDR3 DNA: TGTGCCAGCAGCCCCCAGAGGGGGACCGCAATCAGTTATGGCTACACCTTC. Amino acids: CASSPQRGTAISYGYTF.